Sequencing of this T cell receptor (beta chain) was carried out in a study of identical twins. Study outcomes and limitations: Donors were not followed over many years; analysis was cross-sectional. Insertions were reduced in abundant cord blood beta clonotypes but not in memory repertoires.

With regard to this clonotype: Its specificity is unknown.

It was template switching that added a universal primer site, and there were unique molecular identifiers on the cDNA. One entry per CDR3 protein results from TCRdb running MiXCR on the 5' RACE reads. The sample has under 350,000 distinct CDR3 sequences, roughly 9.7% seen once. V gave up 7 bases and J gave up 4 bases, with 10 bases separating them. CDR3 length equals 13 residues. This sample was also put to use in a study of yellow fever vaccine responses in identical twins.

Sample: CD8+ T cells sorted from blood. This TCR was recovered from a woman between 18 and 29 years old in good health. The chain couples TRBV12-3 or TRBV12-4 to TRBJ2-2; D gene uncertain. The CDR3 sequence is CASTDWGTGELFF. The CDR3 nucleotides are TGTGCCAGCACAGATTGGGGCACCGGGGAGCTGTTTTTT.